These 9 T cell receptor beta chains share one sample of origin, sequenced in a study of siplizumab effects on memory and regulatory T cells. Generated by immunoSEQ multiplex PCR, the TCRdb table keeps only in-frame clones and is missing some. There are over 65,000 clones in the sample; 93% occur only once, and about 5% lies in the top ten. Material: CD8+ T cells sorted from blood. These receptors all come from a human donor in good health.

Regarding this clone: Relative to the germline gene, one junction end is altered; a read error may explain this. The chain couples TRBV5-1 to TRBJ2-5; D may be TRBD1 (6 bases). This CDR3 is built from 14 residues. Germline V lookup: CDR1 SGHRS, CDR2 YFSETQ. Written as DNA, the CDR3 is TGCGCCAGCAGTTTGGACAGTAACCAAGAGACCCAGTACTTC. Its translation is CASSLDSNQETQYF. Full variable domain (outside the CDR3, taken from reference TRBV5-1 and TRBJ2-5): KAGVTQTPRYLIKTRGQQVTLSCSPISGHRSVSWYQQTPGQGLQFLFEYFSETQRNKGNFPGRFSGRQFSNSRSEMNVSTLELGDSALYLCASSLDSNQETQYFGPGTRLLVL.

V and J are TRBV28 and TRBJ2-7; D is uncertain. This CDR3 spans 13 amino acids. The germline V gene has CDR1 MDHEN and CDR2 SYDVKM. Trimming took off 3 bases at V and 0 bases at J, with 6 bases between the two ends. CDR3 sequence (DNA): TGTGCCAGCAGTTTCTCGGCCTCCTACGAGCAGTACTTC. This encodes CASSFSASYEQYF.

This clone was seen just once. The V call is TRBV19, the J call TRBJ2-1, with D unclear. V lost 6 bases and J 3 bases, leaving 12 bases between the germline ends. Germline CDR1 is LNHDA and CDR2 is SQIVND (reference sequence). The CDR3 is 14 residues long. The CDR3 is CASSPTLGYNEQFF. The CDR3 bases are TGTGCCAGTAGCCCTACCCTGGGCTACAATGAGCAGTTCTTC.

The chain carries TRBV7-3 and TRBJ2-7; a weak D match, TRBD1 (6 bases). Trimming shortened V by 2 bases and J by 2 bases, and 19 bases separated the two germline ends. Germline V gives CDR1 SGHTA, CDR2 FQGTGA. The CDR3 consists of 17 residues. CDR3 sequence reads: CASSLEVDSLNTYEQYF. The CDR3 nucleotides are TGTGCCAGCAGCTTAGAAGTGGACAGTCTCAACACCTACGAGCAGTACTTC.

This chain uses TRBV5-6 with TRBJ1-5; no clear D. Between the trimmed V and J ends, which lost 3 bases and 0 bases, there was a span of 10 bases. Germline CDR1 reads SGHDT; CDR2 reads YYEEEE. This CDR3 has 15 residues. The CDR3 loop is CASSWSTDSNQPQHF. CDR3 DNA: TGTGCCAGCAGCTGGAGTACGGATAGCAATCAGCCCCAGCATTTT.

This clone appeared a few times. CDR3 coding DNA: TGTGCCAGCAGACAAAAGGGGGGACAAAACACTGAAGCTTTCTTT. Amino acids: CASRQKGGQNTEAFF. The chain uses TRBV6-6 and TRBJ1-1, with D possibly TRBD1 on 6 matching bases. CDR3 length equals 15 residues. V gave up 6 bases and J gave up 2 bases, with 16 bases separating them. Germline V lookup: CDR1 MNHNY, CDR2 SVGAGI (reference sequence).

The genes are TRBV27 and TRBJ2-1; 10 bases match TRBD2. The CDR3 has 20 amino acids. With V trimmed by 4 bases and J by 12 bases, 27 bases remained unmatched. Germline V gives CDR1 MNHEY, CDR2 SMNVEV (reference sequence). The CDR3 DNA is TGTGCCAGCAGTTCTTCCCGCCTGGTAGATAGCGGGGGGAGGGTAGCCCGGCAGTTCTTC. Protein sequence: CASSSSRLVDSGGRVARQFF.

The rearrangement links TRBV7-6 to TRBJ1-4; tentative D call: TRBD1 (5 bases). The germline CDR1 and CDR2 sequences are SGHVS and FNYEAQ. The CDR3 length is 16 residues. Trimming stripped 0 bases from V and 5 bases from J, with 13 bases between. CDR3 coding DNA: TGTGCCAGCAGCTTAGCGGCAGGGAATCCCAATGAAAAACTGTTTTTT. Its translation: CASSLAAGNPNEKLFF.

V and J are TRBV30 and TRBJ1-3; D unclear. V dropped 1 base and J dropped 3 bases, with 4 bases sitting between them. The CDR3 runs to 12 residues. Germline CDR1 GTSNPN, CDR2 SVGIG (reference sequence). CDR3 in DNA: TGTGCCTGGAGTGAGAGTGGAAACACCATATATTTT. Its translation: CAWSESGNTIYF.